These 27 T cell receptor beta chains were sequenced from one sample in a study of CD8+ T cells in alopecia areata. The authors extracted RNA and reverse transcribed it into cDNA as the sequencing template. Here immunoSEQ multiplex PCR was the method, and the copy in TCRdb shows in-frame clones only, minus some. The profile covers about 190,000 clones, with 64% appearing a single time and 4.2% taken by the ten largest. This sample's treatment: oral pan-JAK inhibitor, 5-10 mg twice daily. The sequencing here drew on CD4+ T cells sorted from blood, taken at week 4, from a patient treated with tofacitinib. These receptors were obtained from a human donor with alopecia areata.

The chain carries TRBV5-1 and TRBJ2-1; 9 nucleotides agree with TRBD2. Trimming at V came to 7 bases and at J to 8 bases, leaving 4 bases not matched to a gene. The CDR3 totals 12 residues. Germline V lookup: CDR1 SGHRS, CDR2 YFSETQ. CDR3 residues: CASGTSFDEQFF. The CDR3 region has the DNA TGCGCCAGCGGGACTAGCTTCGATGAGCAGTTCTTC.

V and J are TRBV30 and TRBJ1-5; D not certain. Deletions cut 1 base from V and 3 bases from J, with 7 bases between. The CDR3 has 13 amino acids. Germline CDR1 is GTSNPN and CDR2 is SVGIG (reference sequence). For the CDR3, the DNA is TGTGCCTGGAGTGCCCGAAACAATCAGCCCCAGCATTTT. This gives the protein CAWSARNNQPQHF.

V gene TRBV27 combines with J gene TRBJ2-6; D gene unclear. CDR3 size: 14 residues. Between the trimmed V and J ends, which lost 1 base and 4 bases, there was a span of 5 bases. Germline CDR1 MNHEY, CDR2 SMNVEV (reference sequence). CDR3: CASSLWGGANVLTF. CDR3 sequence (DNA): TGTGCCAGCAGTTTATGGGGAGGGGCCAACGTCCTGACTTTC.

V is TRBV18 and J is TRBJ1-2, with a possible D match to TRBD1 (5 bases). The CDR3 is 11 amino acids. Trimming removed 3 bases from V and 7 bases from J, with 6 bases in between. Germline assignment: CDR1 KGHSH and CDR2 LQKENI. The CDR3 sequence is CASSPTVGYTF. The CDR3 DNA reads as TGTGCCAGCTCACCGACAGTTGGCTACACCTTC.

The V call is TRBV7-2, the J call TRBJ2-3, with 8 bases fitting TRBD2. This CDR3 is 14 amino acids long. Germline CDR1 and CDR2: SGHTA and FQGNSA. The trim removed 3 bases at V and 6 bases at J, leaving 5 bases unmatched. The CDR3 nucleotides are TGTGCCAGCAGCTTGACTAGCGAGGTTGATACGCAGTATTTT. Encoded protein: CASSLTSEVDTQYF.

V is TRBV7-2 and J is TRBJ2-7; tentative D call: TRBD2 (6 bases). The CDR3 covers 14 residues. Germline V lookup: CDR1 SGHTA, CDR2 FQGNSA. The ends were cut back, 5 bases at V and 2 bases at J, with 13 bases in the middle. CDR3 amino acids: CASSPTAGPYEQYF. As DNA, the CDR3 is TGTGCCAGCAGCCCCACCGCGGGACCCTACGAGCAGTACTTC.

V and J are TRBV30 and TRBJ1-2; no clear D. V was clipped by 3 bases and J by 7 bases, with 12 bases between them. CDR1 GTSNPN and CDR2 SVGIG come from the germline V gene (reference sequence). The length of the CDR3 is 12 residues. The CDR3, as DNA: TGTGCCTGGAGGAGGATAGAACTTGGCTACACCTTC. It codes for CAWRRIELGYTF. Together with reference TRBV30 and TRBJ1-2, the CDR3 gives the full variable domain: SQTIHQWPATLVQPVGSPLSLECTVEGTSNPNLYWYRQAAGRGLQLLFYSVGIGQISSEVPQNLSASRPQDRQFILSSKKLLLSDSGFYLCAWRRIELGYTFGSGTRLTVV.

This clone showed up just a few times. The J gene is TRBJ2-3, the V gene TRBV28; 10 bases agree with TRBD2. Looked up from germline, CDR1 is MDHEN and CDR2 is SYDVKM. With 2 bases clipped from V and 4 bases from J, the junction kept 3 bases outside the gene matches. The CDR3 is 15 residues long. The CDR3 here is CASSLSGGASDTQYF. The CDR3 nucleotides read TGTGCCAGCAGTTTAAGCGGGGGGGCCTCAGATACGCAGTATTTT. The full variable domain, in which reference TRBV28 and TRBJ2-3 provide the parts outside the CDR3, is DVKVTQSSRYLVKRTGEKVFLECVQDMDHENMFWYRQDPGLGLRLIYFSYDVKMKEKGDIPEGYSVSREKKERFSLILESASTNQTSMYLCASSLSGGASDTQYFGPGTRLTVL.

The genes are TRBV7-9 and TRBJ2-4, with 12 bases lining up with TRBD2. The CDR3 runs to 19 residues. The germline V gene has CDR1 SEHNR and CDR2 FQNEAQ (reference sequence). V lost 4 bases, J lost 1 base, and 11 bases stayed unmatched. The DNA of the CDR3 is TGTGCCAGCAGCTCCCCTAGCGGGGGGGCGACGAGGGCCAAAAACATTCAGTACTTC. The encoded protein is CASSSPSGGATRAKNIQYF.

The chain carries TRBV4-1 and TRBJ2-3, with D tentatively TRBD1 or TRBD2 (7 bases each). This CDR3 has 14 amino acids. With 3 bases removed from V and 4 bases from J, the gap between germline ends came to 11 bases. Per germline, CDR1 MGHRA and CDR2 YSYEKL. The CDR3 sequence: CASSQTGRADTQYF. CDR3 DNA sequence: TGCGCCAGCAGCCAGACAGGGAGGGCAGATACGCAGTATTTT.

This clone was found a few times. V is TRBV7-3 and J is TRBJ1-1; D gene ambiguous. Trimming stripped 7 bases from V and 0 bases from J, with 9 bases between. The germline V gene has CDR1 SGHTA and CDR2 FQGTGA. The CDR3 is 13 residues long. CDR3 DNA sequence: TGTGCCAGCAAAAGGGAGATGAACACTGAAGCTTTCTTT. Amino acid sequence: CASKREMNTEAFF.

The chain has TRBV4-2 and TRBJ2-5; maybe TRBD2 (6 bases). Germline V gene sequence: CDR1 LGHNA, CDR2 YNFKEQ. The ends were cut back, 1 base at V and 5 bases at J, with 11 bases in the middle. This CDR3 has 14 residues. The CDR3 is CASSQASAGETQYF. In nucleotides, the CDR3 is TGTGCCAGCAGCCAAGCTAGCGCAGGGGAGACCCAGTACTTC.

There are a few counts of this clone. The chain couples TRBV5-1 to TRBJ2-3; 8 positions agree with TRBD1. Germline CDR1 reads SGHRS; CDR2 reads YFSETQ. This CDR3 contains 15 residues. After removal of 0 bases from V and 6 bases from J, the junction contained 6 bases not matched to a gene. The CDR3 sequence: CASSLGTGPSDTQYF. CDR3 bases: TGCGCCAGCAGCTTGGGGACAGGGCCCTCGGATACGCAGTATTTT.

The chain uses TRBV10-3 and TRBJ1-6, with 9 bases lining up with TRBD1. The CDR3 loop spans 15 amino acids. Germline V gene sequence: CDR1 ENHRY, CDR2 SYGVKD. The J segment lost 10 bases and the V segment lost 4 bases, leaving 8 bases of the junction unmatched. CDR3 nucleotide sequence: TGTGCCATCAGTGGTTTGGACAGGGGCCAGTCACCCCTCCACTTT. Amino acids: CAISGLDRGQSPLHF.

The rearrangement uses TRBV7-8 and TRBJ1-2; 12 bases match TRBD1. Germline lookup yields CDR1 SGHVS and CDR2 FQNEAQ. After removal of 5 bases from V and 8 bases from J, the junction contained 6 bases not matched to a gene. This CDR3 is built from 14 residues. For the CDR3, the DNA is TGTGCCAGCAGCCAGGGACAGGGGGCAGGCGGCTACACCTTC. Encoded protein: CASSQGQGAGGYTF.

The chain couples TRBV7-3 to TRBJ1-1, with 8 bases matching TRBD1. Germline V gene sequence: CDR1 SGHTA, CDR2 FQGTGA. With V trimmed by 5 bases and J by 1 base, 3 bases remained unmatched. This CDR3 region has 14 residues. The CDR3 bases are TGTGCCAGCAGCCCACAGGGGGAGAACACTGAAGCTTTCTTT. Its protein is CASSPQGENTEAFF.

This clone was counted a single time. V is TRBV4-1 and J is TRBJ2-2; maybe TRBD2 (6 bases). The V end lost 0 bases, the J end lost 7 bases, and 12 bases lay between the germline ends. The length of the CDR3 is 15 residues. Germline V lookup: CDR1 MGHRA, CDR2 YSYEKL. The CDR3 DNA reads as TGCGCCAGCAGCCAAGAAGGCGGGGCCGGCGGGGAGCTGTTTTTT. Translated: CASSQEGGAGGELFF.

CDR3 region: CATGNTEAFF. The CDR3, as DNA: TGTGCGACAGGGAACACTGAAGCTTTCTTT. V gene TRBV6-1 combines with J gene TRBJ1-1, with D possibly being TRBD1 (6 bases). The V gene's germline CDR1 is MNHNS and CDR2 SASEGT. The CDR3 is made up of 10 amino acids.

This sequence joins TRBV5-1 and TRBJ1-1, with D perhaps matching TRBD1 (5 bases). V was shortened by 3 bases and J by 7 bases, with 13 bases between the two germline ends. The CDR3 loop spans 13 amino acids. The germline V gene has CDR1 SGHRS and CDR2 YFSETQ. The CDR3 sequence: CASSWGPLSEAFF. As DNA, the CDR3 is TGCGCCAGCAGCTGGGGACCACTAAGTGAAGCTTTCTTT.

The chain combines TRBV2 with TRBJ2-3; 10 bases agree with TRBD2. Germline V gene lookup returns CDR1 SNHLY and CDR2 FYNNEI. CDR3 length equals 15 residues. The V segment lost 6 bases and the J segment 1 base; nucleotides outside the gene matches: 4. CDR3 DNA: TGTGCCAGCAGGCGGACTAGCGGTCGCACAGATACGCAGTATTTT. Its protein is CASRRTSGRTDTQYF.

This clone came up a few times. The CDR3, as DNA: TGTGCCTGGAGCAGGACCGATTATAGCAATCAGCCCCAGCATTTT. As protein: CAWSRTDYSNQPQHF. V usage is TRBV30 and J usage is TRBJ1-5, with D hard to call. Per the germline V gene, CDR1 is GTSNPN and CDR2 is SVGIG (reference sequence). Trimming removed 3 bases from V and 0 bases from J, with 12 bases in between. This CDR3 has 15 amino acids. Full variable domain (outside the CDR3, taken from reference TRBV30 and TRBJ1-5): SQTIHQWPATLVQPVGSPLSLECTVEGTSNPNLYWYRQAAGRGLQLLFYSVGIGQISSEVPQNLSASRPQDRQFILSSKKLLLSDSGFYLCAWSRTDYSNQPQHFGDGTRLSIL.

A word on this clone: Other DNA sequences of this sample code for an identical CDR3. The chain is built from TRBV6-5 and TRBJ2-6, with D possibly being TRBD1 (5 bases). Germline V gene lookup returns CDR1 MNHEY and CDR2 SVGAGI. V was pared by 6 bases and J by 0 bases, with 9 bases between. The CDR3 length is 15 residues. CDR3 amino acids: CASSLRGSGANVLTF. Written as DNA, the CDR3 is TGTGCCAGCAGCCTTAGGGGCTCTGGGGCCAACGTCCTGACTTTC.

The rearrangement links TRBV27 to TRBJ2-3; D unclear. This CDR3 region has 13 residues. Germline-derived CDR1 and CDR2 are MNHEY and SMNVEV (reference sequence). V was trimmed by 4 bases and J by 3 bases, leaving 8 bases between them. CDR3 protein: CASSSSGTDTQYF. CDR3 in DNA: TGTGCCAGCAGTTCGAGTGGAACAGATACGCAGTATTTT.

The chain joins TRBV4-3 to TRBJ1-1; 7 bases line up with TRBD1. J lost 1 base, V lost 3 bases, and 8 bases had no gene match. Germline CDR1 is LGHNA and CDR2 is YSLEER. This CDR3 contains 16 residues. CDR3 sequence reads: CASSHEIGTANTEAFF. The CDR3 DNA reads as TGCGCCAGCAGCCACGAAATCGGGACAGCGAACACTGAAGCTTTCTTT.

The sample holds one count of this clone. The V call is TRBV10-3, the J call TRBJ2-5; D uncertain. Germline CDR1 and CDR2: ENHRY and SYGVKD. The V and J ends lost 6 bases and 0 bases respectively, with 11 bases between them. The CDR3 runs 14 residues. CDR3: CAISPRADQETQYF. The CDR3 DNA reads TGTGCCATCAGCCCCCGGGCGGACCAAGAGACCCAGTACTTC.

Notes on this clone: Other DNA sequences from this sample encode an identical CDR3 as well. DNA for the CDR3: TGTGCCTGGAGTGTGGGCTATGGCTACACCTTC. This translates into CAWSVGYGYTF. V usage is TRBV30 and J usage is TRBJ1-2; unclear D gene. CDR3 length: 11 residues. V shed 0 bases and J shed 4 bases, with 3 bases lying between them. The V gene's germline CDR1 is GTSNPN and CDR2 SVGIG (reference sequence).

This clone occurred a few times. This rearrangement joins TRBV7-9 to TRBJ1-2; 8 positions agree with TRBD1. CDR1 is SEHNR, CDR2 FQNEAQ, per germline (reference sequence). With V trimmed by 8 bases and J by 0 bases, 8 bases remained unmatched. CDR3 size: 15 residues. CDR3 residues: CASGQGAGTNYGYTF. The CDR3 DNA reads TGTGCCAGCGGACAGGGCGCAGGGACTAACTATGGCTACACCTTC. The full variable domain, in which reference TRBV7-9 and TRBJ1-2 provide the parts outside the CDR3, is DTGVSQNPRHKITKRGQNVTFRCDPISEHNRLYWYRQTLGQGPEFLTYFQNEAQLEKSRLLSDRFSAERPKGSFSTLEIQRTEQGDSAMYLCASGQGAGTNYGYTFGSGTRLTVV.